This is a list of T cell receptor beta chains from one sample in a study of blood T cells in healthy people across ages. TCRdb passed the 5' RACE reads through MiXCR, listing each CDR3 protein once. This table has approximately 1.5 million distinct CDR3 sequences, roughly 43% appearing once. Sequencing used blood. These TCRs come from a woman under 30 in good health. CDR3s include the opening cysteine and the closing phenylalanine or tryptophan. Each record gives: V gene, clone size, D gene, J gene, CDR3 protein, CDR3 DNA. The D gene is left open where the match is weak. A row's size may be missing; if present it is once, few, many or a size class.

>TRBV21-1|NA|NA|TRBJ1-2
CASSNLGQSPVHGYTF
TGTGCCAGCAGCAACTTGGGACAGAGTCCGGTGCATGGCTACACCTTC
>TRBV20-1|few|NA|TRBJ2-1
CSARGLRSYNEQFF
TGCAGTGCTAGAGGACTACGCTCCTACAATGAGCAGTTCTTC
>TRBV7-6|NA|NA|TRBJ1-1
CASRLFTGLRFPEAFF
TGTGCCAGCAGGTTATTTACGGGACTCAGGTTCCCTGAAGCTTTCTTT
>TRBV7-9|NA|TRBD2|TRBJ2-7
CASSLGRGLPYEQYF
TGTGCCAGCAGCTTAGGTAGGGGACTACCCTACGAGCAGTACTTC
>TRBV5-1|NA|NA|TRBJ2-5
CASSLSLTGGIGETQYF
TGCGCCAGCAGCTTGTCCTTGACTGGCGGGATCGGAGAGACCCAGTACTTC
>TRBV20-1|few|TRBD2|TRBJ2-7
CSARRGVTSGRAYEQYF
TGCAGTGCCCGCAGAGGAGTTACTAGCGGGAGAGCATACGAGCAGTACTTC
>TRBV4-1|NA|TRBD2|TRBJ2-1
CASSQEFASGNKEQFF
TGCGCCAGCAGCCAAGAATTCGCTAGCGGGAACAAGGAGCAGTTCTTC
>TRBV10-3|NA|NA|TRBJ2-3
CAISVGPRTDTQYF
TGTGCCATCAGTGTGGGACCCCGCACAGATACGCAGTATTTT
>TRBV7-9|many|NA|TRBJ2-3
CASSLEPGLTDTQYF
TGTGCTAGCAGCTTAGAGCCGGGCCTCACAGATACGCAGTATTTT
>TRBV29-1|many|TRBD1|TRBJ2-3
CSVVRRQGPDTQYF
TGCAGCGTTGTGAGGCGACAGGGTCCAGATACGCAGTATTTT
>TRBV24-1|few|NA|TRBJ1-1
CATRDRLNTEAFF
TGTGCCACCAGAGACAGGTTGAACACTGAAGCTTTCTTT
>TRBV4-3|few|NA|TRBJ1-5
CASSQGRLQPQHF
TGCGCCAGCAGCCAAGGACGGTTACAGCCCCAGCATTTT
>TRBV7-3|few|NA|TRBJ2-1
CASSLVSTGLGQFF
TGTGCCAGCAGCTTAGTTAGCACCGGCTTAGGGCAGTTCTTC
>TRBV7-2|many|NA|TRBJ2-7
CASSFTGNYEQYF
TGTGCCAGCAGCTTCACGGGGAACTACGAGCAGTACTTC
>TRBV2|many|NA|TRBJ2-7
CASSDYHRTRYEQYF
TGTGCCAGCAGTGATTATCACAGGACGAGGTACGAGCAGTACTTC
>TRBV29-1|many|NA|TRBJ2-3
CSVEEDTQYF
TGCAGCGTTGAAGAGGATACGCAGTATTTT
>TRBV29-1|few|NA|TRBJ1-2
CSVEWDYGYTF
TGCAGCGTTGAGTGGGACTATGGCTACACCTTC
>TRBV12-3/TRBV12-4|NA|NA|TRBJ2-7
CASSFNLNEQYF
TGTGCCAGCAGTTTTAATCTCAATGAGCAGTACTTC
>TRBV20-1|NA|NA|TRBJ2-5
CSASGENQETQYF
TGCAGTGCTAGCGGGGAGAACCAAGAGACCCAGTACTTC
>TRBV7-2|NA|NA|TRBJ1-3
CASSHLGRDRSGNTIYF
TGTGCCAGCAGCCATTTGGGAAGGGATCGCTCTGGAAACACCATATATTTT
>TRBV13|few|NA|TRBJ1-1
CASSPVGGTEAFF
TGTGCCAGCAGCCCAGTAGGGGGCACTGAAGCTTTCTTT
>TRBV30|NA|NA|TRBJ1-2
CAWSVNPPGYTF
TGTGCCTGGAGTGTAAACCCCCCGGGCTACACCTTC
>TRBV27|few|NA|TRBJ2-7
CASSFLLRGSNEQYF
TGTGCCAGCAGTTTCCTCCTCCGGGGCTCCAATGAGCAGTACTTC
>TRBV5-1|few|NA|TRBJ2-7
CASSQGRARSYEQYF
TGCGCCAGCAGCCAAGGTAGGGCTAGGTCCTACGAGCAGTACTTC
>TRBV4-2|NA|NA|TRBJ2-7
CASSQVKGLSYEQYF
TGTGCCAGCAGCCAAGTAAAAGGGCTTTCTTACGAGCAGTACTTC
>TRBV7-9|NA|NA|TRBJ1-1
CASSPVRTENTEAFF
TGTGCCAGCAGCCCGGTGCGGACGGAAAACACTGAAGCTTTCTTT
>TRBV29-1|NA|TRBD1|TRBJ2-3
CSSRQGAGDTQYF
TGCAGCTCGAGACAGGGGGCCGGAGATACGCAGTATTTT
>TRBV9|NA|NA|TRBJ2-3
CASSVGRRCWNTDTQYF
TGTGCCAGCAGCGTAGGACGTAGGTGTTGGAACACAGATACGCAGTATTTT
>TRBV12-3/TRBV12-4|NA|TRBD1|TRBJ2-3
CASSTNPGQGTDTQYF
TGTGCCAGCAGTACAAATCCGGGACAGGGGACAGATACGCAGTATTTT
>TRBV5-4|NA|NA|TRBJ1-2
CASSHGGDDYGYTF
TGTGCCAGCAGTCACGGCGGAGACGATTATGGCTACACCTTC
>TRBV28|few|TRBD1|TRBJ1-4
CASINYPGTGDLPIEKLFF
TGTGCCAGCATCAATTACCCCGGGACAGGGGATCTTCCCATCGAAAAACTGTTTTTT
>TRBV7-9|once|NA|TRBJ2-3
CASSLWGPGPDTQYF
TGTGCCAGCAGCTTATGGGGTCCCGGGCCAGATACGCAGTATTTT
>TRBV12-3/TRBV12-4|NA|NA|TRBJ1-2
CASNRYSHYGYTF
TGTGCCAGCAACCGGTACAGTCACTATGGCTACACCTTC
>TRBV28|NA|TRBD2|TRBJ2-5
CASSLRVLAGGVGETQYF
TGTGCCAGCAGTTTAAGGGTGCTAGCGGGGGGTGTTGGGGAGACCCAGTACTTC
>TRBV20-1|NA|NA|TRBJ2-5
CSAQTSRGETQYF
TGCAGTGCTCAGACTAGCAGGGGAGAGACCCAGTACTTC
>TRBV6-2/TRBV6-3|NA|NA|TRBJ2-1
CASSYSRTIQETQFF
TGTGCCAGCAGTTACTCTCGGACTATTCAAGAGACCCAGTTCTTC
>TRBV5-1|NA|NA|TRBJ1-4
CASSLPSLEKLFF
TGCGCCAGCAGCTTGCCGTCGTTAGAAAAACTGTTTTTT
>TRBV12-3/TRBV12-4|NA|TRBD1|TRBJ2-5
CASRPPGTGWSTQYF
TGTGCCAGCAGGCCCCCGGGGACAGGGTGGTCTACCCAGTACTTC
>TRBV27|NA|NA|TRBJ1-2
CASSLSGGSNYGHTF
TGTGCCAGCAGTTTATCGGGGGGATCCAACTATGGCCACACCTTC
>TRBV20-1|NA|TRBD2|TRBJ2-1
CSVPLGGRSYNEQFF
TGCAGTGTCCCCCTCGGCGGGAGATCCTACAATGAGCAGTTCTTC
>TRBV29-1|NA|TRBD2|TRBJ2-5
CSVVGRAGSARQYF
TGCAGCGTTGTGGGACGAGCGGGGTCCGCTCGGCAGTACTTC
>TRBV29-1|NA|NA|TRBJ2-5
CSGKGLQETKYF
TGCAGTGGAAAGGGTCTACAAGAGACCAAGTACTTC
>TRBV2|NA|NA|TRBJ2-7
CASSFAGAVTSLAQYF
TGTGCCAGCAGTTTTGCAGGGGCGGTCACGTCCCTGGCCCAGTACTTC
>TRBV25-1|few|TRBD1|TRBJ1-1
CASSGDSMNTEAFF
TGTGCCAGCAGTGGGGACAGCATGAACACTGAAGCTTTCTTT
>TRBV7-9|NA|TRBD1|TRBJ1-4
CASSSGQARNEKLFF
TGTGCCAGCAGCTCGGGACAGGCCCGGAATGAAAAACTGTTTTTT
>TRBV27|NA|NA|TRBJ1-6
CASSLLFGRPPLHF
TGTGCCAGCAGCCTCCTTTTCGGGAGGCCACCCCTCCACTTT
>TRBV7-2|NA|TRBD1|TRBJ2-3
CASSLAGQVSTDTQYF
TGTGCCAGCAGCTTAGCGGGACAGGTTAGCACAGATACGCAGTATTTT